This T cell receptor (beta chain) was captured in a study of long-term antiretroviral therapy in people with HIV. Losses at the gene ends were 1 base for V and 3 bases for J; bases not matched to a gene: 1. This CDR3 spans 14 amino acids. Germline loops: CDR1 MNHNS, CDR2 SASEGT. Version v3.0 of the immunoSEQ assay was performed at survey level. Assay used: immunoSEQ multiplex PCR; TCRdb lists only in-frame clones, some missing. The data show 25,000 to 35,000 clones, approximately 91% seen once. Source: unsorted PBMCs, taken 3.1 years after starting antiretroviral therapy. The source of this sequence is a young man with HIV. The chain employs TRBV6-1 and TRBJ1-1, with 8 bases lining up with TRBD1. CDR3 region: CASSEGDRHTEAFF. CDR3 sequence (DNA): TGTGCCAGCAGTGAAGGGGACAGGCACACTGAAGCTTTCTTT.